This TCR beta chain was recorded in a study of blood T cell repertoires in COVID-19. Study-level background: The cDNA or gDNA used as material had been derived from T cells, B-cell-depleted T cells, or PBMCs.

The germline CDR1 and CDR2 sequences are LNHDA and SQIVND (reference sequence). The ends lost 5 bases at V and 6 bases at J; junction bases unmatched: 6. The CDR3 is made up of 15 amino acids. Participants' reported clinical history set cohort assignment. Study processing details: By means of reference gene primer amplification, nucleated cell counts were estimated. The protocol was immunoSEQ multiplex PCR, while the TCRdb copy is restricted to in-frame clones and leaves out a portion. That table supplies the V and J calls and clone size; D and trimming were determined from the DNA. The sample shows under 300,000 clones, roughly 87% of them seen only once.

This sequence was found in a woman under 40 with acute COVID-19. The V gene is TRBV19, the J gene TRBJ2-2, with TRBD2 identical over 10 bases. The specimen was PBMCs or T cells enriched from blood (not recorded which). CDR3 sequence (DNA): TGTGCCAGTAGTCAAGCGGGAGGGCCGGCCGGGGAGCTGTTTTTT. It encodes CASSQAGGPAGELFF.